The 3 T cell receptor beta chains reported below all come from one sample, sequenced in a study of graft-versus-host responses after intestinal transplantation. These receptors' targets are unknown. Repertoires were generated with immunoSEQ multiplex PCR, while TCRdb's copy carries only in-frame clones and drops some. The profile shows over 75,000 clones, 85% to 95% of them singletons. Sequenced material: unstimulated CD8+ T cells sorted from spleen or lymph node cells, taken before transplant. These receptors were taken from a human donor who was the organ donor for an intestinal transplant.

As regards this clone: This specimen includes other DNA sequences encoding the same CDR3. CDR3 coding DNA: TGTGCCAGCAGTTTTAGCGGACACCTGAACACTGAAGCTTTCTTT. Its protein is CASSFSGHLNTEAFF. This chain links TRBV28 with TRBJ1-1; TRBD1 might be the D (5 bases). Trimming cost V 3 bases and J 0 bases, with 11 bases left between them. The CDR3 has 15 residues. Looked up from germline, CDR1 is MDHEN and CDR2 is SYDVKM.

CDR3 amino acids: CASSPTGEPTEAFF. The CDR3 DNA reads as TGTGCCAGCAGCCCCACAGGGGAGCCCACTGAAGCTTTCTTT. The chain recombines TRBV9 with TRBJ1-1; 7 nucleotides match TRBD1. Germline CDR1 SGDLS, CDR2 YYNGEE. V lost 4 bases, J lost 4 bases, and 7 bases stayed unmatched. The CDR3 totals 14 residues.

The chain employs TRBV7-3 and TRBJ1-2; D is ambiguous. CDR1 is SGHTA, CDR2 FQGTGA, per germline. The CDR3 runs 14 residues. Trimming removed 5 bases from V and 2 bases from J, with 12 bases in between. CDR3 nucleotide sequence: TGTGCCAGCAGCCCTCTCGGGGAAAACTATGGCTACACCTTC. Amino acid sequence: CASSPLGENYGYTF.